This TCR beta chain came from a study of T cells after yellow fever vaccination. TCRdb reanalysed the 5' RACE reads using MiXCR and keeps one entry per CDR3 protein. In the table there are hundreds of thousands of distinct CDR3 sequences, about 13% of which are singletons. This clonotype appeared a few times. The length of the CDR3 is 15 residues. Germline V gene data show CDR1 as SGHVS and CDR2 as FQNEAQ. The V segment lost 3 bases and the J segment 6 bases; nucleotides outside the gene matches: 2. The chain carries TRBV7-8 and TRBJ2-2; 12 nucleotides align to TRBD2. The source is a young man who received the YFV17D yellow fever vaccine. The specimen was PBMCs, collected on the day of the yellow fever booster vaccination. The DNA for the CDR3 is TGTGCCAGCAGCTTGACTAGCGGGAGTCCCGGGGAGCTGTTTTTT. Translated: CASSLTSGSPGELFF. The variable domain in full, completed from reference TRBV7-8 and TRBJ2-2, reads GAGVSQSPRYKVAKRGQDVALRCDPISGHVSLFWYQQALGQGPEFLTYFQNEAQLDKSGLPSDRFFAERPEGSVSTLKIQRTQQEDSAVYLCASSLTSGSPGELFFGEGSRLTVL.